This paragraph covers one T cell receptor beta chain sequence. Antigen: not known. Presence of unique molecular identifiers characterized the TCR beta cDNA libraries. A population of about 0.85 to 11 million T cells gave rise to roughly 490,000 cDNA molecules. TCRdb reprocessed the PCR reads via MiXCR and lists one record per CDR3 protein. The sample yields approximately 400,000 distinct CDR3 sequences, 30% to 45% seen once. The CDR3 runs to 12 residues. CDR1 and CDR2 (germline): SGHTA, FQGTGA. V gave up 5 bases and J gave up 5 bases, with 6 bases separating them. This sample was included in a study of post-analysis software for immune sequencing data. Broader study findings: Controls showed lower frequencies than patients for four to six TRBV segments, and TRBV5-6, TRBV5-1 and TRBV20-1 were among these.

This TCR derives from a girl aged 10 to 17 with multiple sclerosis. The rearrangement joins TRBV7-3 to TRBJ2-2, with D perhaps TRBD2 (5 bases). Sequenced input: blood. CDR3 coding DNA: TGTGCCAGCAGCGTAGCGACCGGGGAGCTGTTTTTT. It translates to CASSVATGELFF.